This T cell receptor beta chain came from a study of T cells in localized non-small cell lung cancer. CDR3 size: 13 residues. Between the trimmed V and J ends, which lost 5 bases and 3 bases, there was a span of 10 bases. Germline V gene lookup returns CDR1 SGHVS and CDR2 FQNEAQ. Overall study findings and caveats: Median roughly 57 top-100 tumor clones were shared with paired adjacent lung.

The assay was immunoSEQ multiplex PCR, and TCRdb's table has in-frame clones only and misses some. The sample yields about 23,000 clones, 90% seen once. A note on this clone: Its cognate antigen is unknown.

The chain links TRBV7-8 to TRBJ1-2; the D is unclear. This receptor was taken from a woman between 35 and 75 years old with stage I lung adenocarcinoma. This specimen was peripheral blood, taken before any cancer treatment. The CDR3 sequence: CASSPRWDYGYTF. The DNA for the CDR3 is TGTGCCAGCAGCCCGAGGTGGGACTATGGCTACACCTTC.